This T cell receptor (beta chain) was found in a study of PD-1 blockade in mismatch repair-deficient tumors. Overall study findings and caveats: Rapid post-treatment expansion, then contraction, generally preceding radiologic response, marked tumor-resident clones.

The TCR-sequenced patients were three responders to pembrolizumab. Points on this clone: No antigen is known for it. Within the sample, other DNA sequences also encode this same CDR3.

The CDR3 extends over 12 amino acids. The V gene's germline CDR1 is SGDLS and CDR2 YYNGEE. The V end lost 1 base, the J end lost 0 bases, and 0 bases lay between the germline ends. Here immunoSEQ multiplex PCR was the method, and the copy in TCRdb shows in-frame clones only, minus some. The data hold some 130,000 clones, with 85% to 90% observed a single time. The specimen comprised peripheral blood, sampled 70 to 72 weeks after starting pembrolizumab. The TCR was taken from an adult with mismatch repair-deficient cancer. The chain joins TRBV9 to TRBJ2-3; D remains ambiguous. The CDR3 DNA sequence: TGTGCCAGCAGCGTAAGCACAGATACGCAGTATTTT. It is translated as CASSVSTDTQYF. Based on the CDR3 plus reference TRBV9 and TRBJ2-3, the full variable domain is DSGVTQTPKHLITATGQRVTLRCSPRSGDLSVYWYQQSLDQGLQFLIQYYNGEERAKGNILERFSAQQFPDLHSELNLSSLELGDSALYFCASSVSTDTQYFGPGTRLTVL.